This T cell receptor beta chain is from a study of blood T cell repertoires in COVID-19. Germline V gene data show CDR1 as SGHKS and CDR2 as YYEKEE (reference sequence). There are 11 residues in the CDR3. V was cut by 4 bases and J by 7 bases, with 8 bases left in between. The protocol was immunoSEQ multiplex PCR, while the TCRdb copy is restricted to in-frame clones and leaves out a portion. The sample yields around 250,000 clones, approximately 91% seen once. V is TRBV5-5 and J is TRBJ1-2, with D unresolved. The TCR comes from a human donor in a cohort exposed to, infected with or recovered from COVID-19 (not recorded which). The donor label of this sample is uncertain. Sequencing was performed on PBMCs or T cells enriched from blood (not recorded which). This CDR3 is CASSLPSGYTF. In nucleotides, the CDR3 is TGTGCCAGCAGCCTACCAAGTGGCTACACCTTC.